A single sample gave rise to the 2 T cell receptor beta chains below, sequenced in a study of shared clonotypes between healthy human individuals. Profiling relied on immunoSEQ multiplex PCR, and the TCRdb table lists in-frame clones only, not all of them. This sample has 2 million to 2.5 million clones, with roughly 94% found just once. Sequenced sample: naive CD4+ T cells sorted from blood. Subset noted: CD45RA+ positively selected. The receptors were gathered from a man between 18 and 35 years old in good health.

The rearrangement joins TRBV4-3 to TRBJ2-1, with 9 nucleotides matching TRBD2. The CDR3 runs to 16 residues. Looked up from germline, CDR1 is LGHNA and CDR2 is YSLEER. J was trimmed by 7 bases and V by 4 bases; bases with no gene match: 11. DNA of the CDR3: TGCGCCAGCAGCCGCCAAGCGGGAGGTAGAGGGAATGAGCAGTTCTTC. Protein product: CASSRQAGGRGNEQFF.

The J gene is TRBJ2-1, the V gene TRBV5-1, with D possibly being TRBD2 (5 bases). There are 14 residues in the CDR3. Germline assignment: CDR1 SGHRS and CDR2 YFSETQ. Trimming took 9 bases from V and 1 from J, leaving 14 bases between them. The CDR3 DNA reads as TGCGCCACTCGACTCGGGGATTCCTACAATGAGCAGTTCTTC. It yields the protein CATRLGDSYNEQFF.